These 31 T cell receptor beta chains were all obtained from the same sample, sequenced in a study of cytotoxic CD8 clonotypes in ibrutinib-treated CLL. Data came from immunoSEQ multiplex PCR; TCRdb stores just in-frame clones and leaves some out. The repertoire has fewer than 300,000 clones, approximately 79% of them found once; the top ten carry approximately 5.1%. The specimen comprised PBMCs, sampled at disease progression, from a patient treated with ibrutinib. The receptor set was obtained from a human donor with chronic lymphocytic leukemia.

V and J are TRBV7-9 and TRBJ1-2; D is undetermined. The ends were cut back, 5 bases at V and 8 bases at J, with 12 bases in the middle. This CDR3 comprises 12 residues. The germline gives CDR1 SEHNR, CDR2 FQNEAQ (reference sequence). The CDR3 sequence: CASSQESGGYTF. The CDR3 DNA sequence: TGTGCCAGCAGCCAGGAGAGTGGCGGCTACACCTTC.

The CDR3 is CASRPMTSGKNTQYF. CDR3 nucleotide sequence: TGTGCCAGCAGGCCGATGACTAGCGGAAAAAATACGCAGTATTTT. The gene calls are TRBV6-1 and TRBJ2-3; 9 nucleotides line up with TRBD2. Losses at the gene ends were 6 bases for V and 7 bases for J; bases not matched to a gene: 11. This CDR3 region has 15 residues. Germline lookup yields CDR1 MNHNS and CDR2 SASEGT.

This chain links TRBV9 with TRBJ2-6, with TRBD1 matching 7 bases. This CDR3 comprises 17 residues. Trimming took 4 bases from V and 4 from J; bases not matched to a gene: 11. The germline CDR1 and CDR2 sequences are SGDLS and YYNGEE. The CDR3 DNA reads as TGTGCCAGCAGCTCGGACAGGAGGAAGGGAGGGGCCAACGTCCTGACTTTC. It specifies CASSSDRRKGGANVLTF. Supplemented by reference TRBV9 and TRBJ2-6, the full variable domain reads DSGVTQTPKHLITATGQRVTLRCSPRSGDLSVYWYQQSLDQGLQFLIQYYNGEERAKGNILERFSAQQFPDLHSELNLSSLELGDSALYFCASSSDRRKGGANVLTFGAGSRLTVL.

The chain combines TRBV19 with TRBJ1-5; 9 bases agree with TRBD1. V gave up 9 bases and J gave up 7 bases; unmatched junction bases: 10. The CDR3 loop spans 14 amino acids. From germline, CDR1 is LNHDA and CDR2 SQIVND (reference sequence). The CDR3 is CASKTGGGWQPQHF. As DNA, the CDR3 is TGTGCCAGCAAGACAGGGGGAGGGTGGCAGCCCCAGCATTTT. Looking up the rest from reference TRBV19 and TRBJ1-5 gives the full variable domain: DGGITQSPKYLFRKEGQNVTLSCEQNLNHDAMYWYRQDPGQGLRLIYYSQIVNDFQKGDIAEGYSVSREKKESFPLTVTSAQKNPTAFYLCASKTGGGWQPQHFGDGTRLSIL.

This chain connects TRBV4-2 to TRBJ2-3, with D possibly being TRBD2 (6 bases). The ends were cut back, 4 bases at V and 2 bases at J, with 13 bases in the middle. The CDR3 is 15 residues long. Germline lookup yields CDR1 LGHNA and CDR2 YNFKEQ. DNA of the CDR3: TGTGCCAGCAGCCTTAGCGGAGAAAACACAGATACGCAGTATTTT. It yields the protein CASSLSGENTDTQYF.

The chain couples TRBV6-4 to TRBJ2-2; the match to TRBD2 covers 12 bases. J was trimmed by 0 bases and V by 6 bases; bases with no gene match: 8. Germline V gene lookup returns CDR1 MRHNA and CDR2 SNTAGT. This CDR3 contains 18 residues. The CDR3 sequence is CASSELAGGYPNTGELFF. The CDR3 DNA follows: TGTGCCAGCAGCGAGCTAGCGGGAGGGTATCCGAACACCGGGGAGCTGTTTTTT.

CDR3 in amino acids: CASSLVSQTGGYTF. CDR3 nucleotides: TGTGCCAGCAGCTTGGTCTCTCAAACGGGGGGCTACACCTTC. The chain employs TRBV5-6 and TRBJ1-2; D is unresolved. The CDR3 covers 14 residues. V was pared by 0 bases and J by 8 bases, with 14 bases between. Germline CDR1 SGHDT, CDR2 YYEEEE.

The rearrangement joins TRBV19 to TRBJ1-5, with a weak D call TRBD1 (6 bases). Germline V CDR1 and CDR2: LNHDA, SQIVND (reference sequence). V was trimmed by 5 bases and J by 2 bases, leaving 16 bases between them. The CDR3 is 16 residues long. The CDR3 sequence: CASSLRTELGNQPQHF. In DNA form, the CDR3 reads TGTGCCAGTAGTCTACGGACAGAATTGGGCAATCAGCCCCAGCATTTT.

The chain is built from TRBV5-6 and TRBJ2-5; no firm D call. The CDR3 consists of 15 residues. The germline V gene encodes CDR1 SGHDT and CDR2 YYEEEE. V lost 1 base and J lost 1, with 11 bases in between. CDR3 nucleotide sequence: TGTGCCAGCAGCTTGAGAGGAATGTCCCAAGAGACCCAGTACTTC. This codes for CASSLRGMSQETQYF.

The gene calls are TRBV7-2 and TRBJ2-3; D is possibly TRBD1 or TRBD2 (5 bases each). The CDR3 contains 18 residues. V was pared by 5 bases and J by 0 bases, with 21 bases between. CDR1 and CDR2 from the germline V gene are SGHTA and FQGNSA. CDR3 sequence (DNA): TGTGCCAGCAGCCAATCCCGGTGGGACGCCCTTAGCACAGATACGCAGTATTTT. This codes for CASSQSRWDALSTDTQYF.

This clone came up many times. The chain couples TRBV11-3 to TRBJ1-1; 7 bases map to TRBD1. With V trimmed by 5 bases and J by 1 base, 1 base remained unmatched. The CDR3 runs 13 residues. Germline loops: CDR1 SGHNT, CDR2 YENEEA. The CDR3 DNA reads TGTGCCAGCAGCAGACAGGGGAACACTGAAGCTTTCTTT. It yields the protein CASSRQGNTEAFF.

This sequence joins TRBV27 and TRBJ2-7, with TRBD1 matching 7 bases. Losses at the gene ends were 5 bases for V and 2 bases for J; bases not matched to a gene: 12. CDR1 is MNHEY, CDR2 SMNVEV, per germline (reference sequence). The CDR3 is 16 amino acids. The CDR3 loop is CASSPGTELRPYEQYF. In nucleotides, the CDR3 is TGTGCCAGCAGTCCTGGGACAGAGTTAAGACCCTACGAGCAGTACTTC.

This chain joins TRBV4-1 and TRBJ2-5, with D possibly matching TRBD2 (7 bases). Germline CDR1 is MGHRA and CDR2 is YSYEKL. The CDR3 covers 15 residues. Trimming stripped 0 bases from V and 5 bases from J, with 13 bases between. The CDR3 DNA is TGCGCCAGCAGCCAAGATGGGGGGGCCGGGGAGACCCAGTACTTC. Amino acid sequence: CASSQDGGAGETQYF.

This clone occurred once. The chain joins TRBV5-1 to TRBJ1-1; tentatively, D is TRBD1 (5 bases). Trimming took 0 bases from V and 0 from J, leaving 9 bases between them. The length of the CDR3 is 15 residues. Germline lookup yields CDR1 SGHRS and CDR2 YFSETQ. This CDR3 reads CASSLVGDVNTEAFF. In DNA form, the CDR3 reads TGCGCCAGCAGCTTGGTCGGGGACGTGAACACTGAAGCTTTCTTT.

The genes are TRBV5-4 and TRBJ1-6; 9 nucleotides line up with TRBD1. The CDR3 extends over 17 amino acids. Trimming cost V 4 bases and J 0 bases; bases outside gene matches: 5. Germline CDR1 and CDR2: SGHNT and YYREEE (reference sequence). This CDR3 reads CASSTGTGSSYNSPLHF. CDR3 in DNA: TGTGCCAGCAGCACCGGGACAGGGAGCTCCTATAATTCACCCCTCCACTTT.

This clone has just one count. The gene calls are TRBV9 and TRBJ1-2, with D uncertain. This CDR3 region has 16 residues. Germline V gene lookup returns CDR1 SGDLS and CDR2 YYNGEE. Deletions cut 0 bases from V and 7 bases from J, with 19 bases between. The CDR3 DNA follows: TGTGCCAGCAGCGTAGAGGGAGAGGGTACTACGGGTGGCTACACCTTC. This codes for CASSVEGEGTTGGYTF.

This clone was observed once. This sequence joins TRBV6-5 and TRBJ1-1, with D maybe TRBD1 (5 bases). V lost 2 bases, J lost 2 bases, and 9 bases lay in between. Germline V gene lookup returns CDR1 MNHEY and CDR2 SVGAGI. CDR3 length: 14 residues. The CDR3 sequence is CASSYRGDNTEAFF. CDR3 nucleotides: TGTGCCAGCAGTTACCGCGGGGACAACACTGAAGCTTTCTTT.

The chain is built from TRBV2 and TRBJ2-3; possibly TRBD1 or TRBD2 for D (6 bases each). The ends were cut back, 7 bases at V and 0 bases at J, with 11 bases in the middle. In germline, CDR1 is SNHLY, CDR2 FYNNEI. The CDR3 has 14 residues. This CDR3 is CASKGGPSTDTQYF. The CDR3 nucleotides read TGTGCCAGCAAAGGGGGGCCGAGCACAGATACGCAGTATTTT.

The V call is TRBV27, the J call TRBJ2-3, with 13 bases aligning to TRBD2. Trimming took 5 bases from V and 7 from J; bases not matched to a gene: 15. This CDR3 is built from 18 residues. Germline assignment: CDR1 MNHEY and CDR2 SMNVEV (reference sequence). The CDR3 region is CASSPYLGTSGTSNTQYF. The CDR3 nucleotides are TGTGCCAGCAGTCCCTACCTCGGGACTAGCGGGACTTCAAATACGCAGTATTTT.

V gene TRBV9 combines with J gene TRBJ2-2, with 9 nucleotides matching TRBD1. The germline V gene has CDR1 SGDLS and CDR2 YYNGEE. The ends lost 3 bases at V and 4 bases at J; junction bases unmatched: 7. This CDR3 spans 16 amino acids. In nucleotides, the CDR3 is TGTGCCAGCAGCGCACCGGGACAGGGAGTCACCGGGGAGCTGTTTTTT. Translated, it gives CASSAPGQGVTGELFF. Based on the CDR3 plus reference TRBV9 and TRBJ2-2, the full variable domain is DSGVTQTPKHLITATGQRVTLRCSPRSGDLSVYWYQQSLDQGLQFLIQYYNGEERAKGNILERFSAQQFPDLHSELNLSSLELGDSALYFCASSAPGQGVTGELFFGEGSRLTVL.

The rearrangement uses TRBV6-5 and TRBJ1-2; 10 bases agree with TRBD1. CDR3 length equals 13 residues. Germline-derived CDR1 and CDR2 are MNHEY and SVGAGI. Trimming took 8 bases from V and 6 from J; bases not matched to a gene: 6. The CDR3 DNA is TGTGCCAGCCATCGACAGGGGGCGAATGGCTACACCTTC. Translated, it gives CASHRQGANGYTF.

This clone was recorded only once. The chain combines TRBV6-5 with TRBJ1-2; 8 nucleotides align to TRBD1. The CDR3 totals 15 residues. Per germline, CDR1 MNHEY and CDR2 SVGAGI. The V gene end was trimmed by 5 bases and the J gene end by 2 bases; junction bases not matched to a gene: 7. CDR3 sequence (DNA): TGTGCCAGCAGTGTCGGACAGGGATCCAACTATGGCTACACCTTC. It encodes CASSVGQGSNYGYTF.

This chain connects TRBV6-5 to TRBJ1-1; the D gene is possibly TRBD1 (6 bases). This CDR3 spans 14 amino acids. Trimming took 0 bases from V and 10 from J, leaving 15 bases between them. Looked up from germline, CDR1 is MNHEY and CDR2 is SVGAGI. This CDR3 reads CASSYSSRQDGAFF. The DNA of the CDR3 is TGTGCCAGCAGTTACTCATCCCGACAGGACGGAGCTTTCTTT.

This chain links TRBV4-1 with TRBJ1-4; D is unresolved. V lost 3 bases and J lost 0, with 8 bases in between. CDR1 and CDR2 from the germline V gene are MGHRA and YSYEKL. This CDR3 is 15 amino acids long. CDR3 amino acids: CASSHYSATNEKLFF. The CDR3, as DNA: TGCGCCAGCAGCCACTACAGCGCAACTAATGAAAAACTGTTTTTT.

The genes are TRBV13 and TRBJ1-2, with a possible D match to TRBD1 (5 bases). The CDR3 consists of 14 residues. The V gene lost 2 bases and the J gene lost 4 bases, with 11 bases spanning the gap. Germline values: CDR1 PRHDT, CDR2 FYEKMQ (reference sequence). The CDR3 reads CASSLRQGIYGYTF. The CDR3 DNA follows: TGTGCCAGCAGCTTACGGCAGGGTATCTATGGCTACACCTTC.

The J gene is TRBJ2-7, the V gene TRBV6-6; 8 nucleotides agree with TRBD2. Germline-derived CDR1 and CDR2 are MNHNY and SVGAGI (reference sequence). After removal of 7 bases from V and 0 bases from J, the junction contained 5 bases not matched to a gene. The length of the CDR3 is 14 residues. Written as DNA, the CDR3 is TGTGCCAGCACCGGCCTAGCGGGCTCCTACGAGCAGTACTTC. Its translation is CASTGLAGSYEQYF.

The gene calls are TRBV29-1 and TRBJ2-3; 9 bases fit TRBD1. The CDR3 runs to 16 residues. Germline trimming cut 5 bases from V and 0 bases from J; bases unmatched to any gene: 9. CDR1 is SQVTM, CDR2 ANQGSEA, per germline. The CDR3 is CSVRIQGAESTDTQYF. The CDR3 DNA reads TGCAGCGTTCGGATACAGGGGGCAGAAAGCACAGATACGCAGTATTTT.

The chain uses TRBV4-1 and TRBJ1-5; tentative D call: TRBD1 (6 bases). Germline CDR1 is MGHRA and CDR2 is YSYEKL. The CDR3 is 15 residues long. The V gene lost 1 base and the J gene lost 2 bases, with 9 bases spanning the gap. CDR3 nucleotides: TGCGCCAGCAGCCAAGGGACAGTCGGCAATCAGCCCCAGCATTTT. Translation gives CASSQGTVGNQPQHF.

The CDR3 bases are TGTGCCAGCTCACTACAGGGCTGGACTGAAGCTTTCTTT. It is translated as CASSLQGWTEAFF. This sequence joins TRBV18 and TRBJ1-1; possible D gene TRBD1, 6 bases. The CDR3 sequence is 13 residues long. Germline lookup yields CDR1 KGHSH and CDR2 LQKENI. The germline V and J ends were trimmed by 4 bases and 5 bases, with 11 bases remaining between them.

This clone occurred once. CDR3 loop: CASSKALGGTNEKLFF. The CDR3 coding sequence is TGTGCCAGCAGCAAAGCGCTCGGGGGGACTAATGAAAAACTGTTTTTT. The chain recombines TRBV21-1 with TRBJ1-4. TRBV21-1 corresponds to a pseudogene. This CDR3 spans 16 amino acids.

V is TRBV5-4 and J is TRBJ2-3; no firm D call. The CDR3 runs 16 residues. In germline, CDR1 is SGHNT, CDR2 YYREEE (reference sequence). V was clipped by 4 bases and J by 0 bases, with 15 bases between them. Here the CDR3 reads CASSELGVSSTDTQYF. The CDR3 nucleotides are TGTGCCAGCAGCGAGCTTGGGGTTTCTAGCACAGATACGCAGTATTTT.